This passage covers 32 T cell receptor beta chains from one sample sequenced in a study of blood T cell repertoires in COVID-19. TCRdb keeps only in-frame clones here, not all; method: immunoSEQ multiplex PCR. The data hold about 240,000 clones, with roughly 79% observed a single time. The sequencing sample was made of peripheral blood. These receptors were obtained from an elderly woman with COVID-19, enrolled during active disease.

The V and J genes are TRBV5-1 and TRBJ2-5, with a weak D call TRBD2 (5 bases). V shed 4 bases and J shed 2 bases, with 15 bases lying between them. Germline V gives CDR1 SGHRS, CDR2 YFSETQ. CDR3 length equals 15 residues. The CDR3 coding sequence is TGCGCCAGCAGCCCCGGGATTGGCCCGCAAGAGACCCAGTACTTC. Protein sequence: CASSPGIGPQETQYF.

This clone appeared once. The V and J genes are TRBV5-8 and TRBJ1-5; perhaps TRBD1 as D (6 bases). The ends were cut back, 4 bases at V and 7 bases at J, with 12 bases in the middle. This CDR3 comprises 13 residues. The germline V gene has CDR1 SGHTS and CDR2 YDEGEE. CDR3 amino acids: CASSGGGQQPQHF. CDR3 in DNA: TGTGCCAGCAGCGGGGGGGGACAACAGCCCCAGCATTTT.

CDR3 in amino acids: CSVATGGLRKLFF. The DNA for the CDR3 is TGCAGCGTTGCCACAGGAGGGCTAAGAAAACTGTTTTTT. J is TRBJ1-4 and V is TRBV29-1; perhaps TRBD1 as D (5 bases). Per germline, CDR1 SQVTM and CDR2 ANQGSEA. The CDR3 runs 13 residues. Trimming stripped 4 bases from V and 10 bases from J, with 16 bases between.

V gene TRBV28 combines with J gene TRBJ2-7; 11 nucleotides match TRBD2. V shed 4 bases and J 4 bases; nucleotides not matched to a gene: 6. Per germline, CDR1 MDHEN and CDR2 SYDVKM. The CDR3 loop spans 15 amino acids. CDR3 sequence reads: CASSSSGRLRYEQYF. CDR3 in DNA: TGTGCCAGCAGTTCTAGCGGGAGGTTGCGTTACGAGCAGTACTTC.

The chain employs TRBV7-2 and TRBJ1-1; D remains unclear. V dropped 5 bases and J dropped 1 base, with 8 bases sitting between them. The CDR3 sequence is 13 residues long. Germline CDR1 is SGHTA and CDR2 is FQGNSA. In DNA, the CDR3 is TGTGCCAGCAGCATCCGACAGAACACTGAAGCTTTCTTT. Translated, it gives CASSIRQNTEAFF.

The V call is TRBV19, the J call TRBJ1-6; 8 bases line up with TRBD1. CDR1 is LNHDA, CDR2 SQIVND, per germline (reference sequence). Trimming removed 4 bases from V and 6 bases from J; junction bases left unmatched: 14. The CDR3 sequence is 18 residues long. The CDR3 loop reads CASSTYWGTGTGNSPLHF. The CDR3 nucleotides are TGTGCCAGTAGTACGTACTGGGGGACCGGGACAGGTAATTCACCCCTCCACTTT.

This chain uses TRBV18 with TRBJ2-2; TRBD1 aligns across 9 bases. The germline V gene encodes CDR1 KGHSH and CDR2 LQKENI. The CDR3 runs to 15 residues. Germline trimming cut 3 bases from V and 3 bases from J; bases unmatched to any gene: 2. The CDR3: CASSPRQGDTGELFF. As DNA, the CDR3 is TGTGCCAGCTCACCCCGACAGGGGGACACCGGGGAGCTGTTTTTT.

The chain couples TRBV6-5 to TRBJ2-7; 10 nucleotides agree with TRBD2. The CDR3 is made up of 14 amino acids. Looked up from germline, CDR1 is MNHEY and CDR2 is SVGAGI. V gave up 6 bases and J gave up 7 bases; unmatched junction bases: 9. In nucleotides, the CDR3 is TGTGCCAGCAGCTACAGCGGGGGGGTGTCAGAGCAGTACTTC. This codes for CASSYSGGVSEQYF.

The gene calls are TRBV7-2 and TRBJ2-3; the D is unclear. CDR3 size: 11 residues. With 3 bases removed from V and 5 bases from J, the gap between germline ends came to 3 bases. Germline CDR1 SGHTA, CDR2 FQGNSA. The CDR3 DNA follows: TGTGCCAGCAGCTTCCGAGATACGCAGTATTTT. Its protein is CASSFRDTQYF.

This sequence joins TRBV3-1 (or the pseudogene TRBV3-2) and TRBJ1-1, with 8 bases identical to TRBD1. Per germline, CDR1 LGHDT and CDR2 YNNKEL (reference sequence). The CDR3 sequence is 15 residues long. Trimming took 3 bases from V and 5 from J; bases not matched to a gene: 8. DNA of the CDR3: TGTGCCAGCAGCCAGGGGGACAGGTGGTGGACTGAAGCTTTCTTT. Its translation: CASSQGDRWWTEAFF.

The gene calls are TRBV7-8 and TRBJ2-2; D gene ambiguous. This CDR3 spans 13 amino acids. Germline V CDR1 and CDR2: SGHVS, FQNEAQ. Trimming left V 0 bases short and J 7 bases short, with 6 bases between. CDR3 sequence: CASSLAQDGELFF. For the CDR3, the DNA is TGTGCCAGCAGCTTAGCGCAGGACGGGGAGCTGTTTTTT.

This clone was observed a few times. The chain joins TRBV18 to TRBJ1-5; D is unclear. V lost 3 bases to trimming and J lost 7 bases, with 13 bases between them. Germline values: CDR1 KGHSH, CDR2 LQKENI. CDR3 size: 14 residues. CDR3 nucleotides: TGTGCCAGCTCACCGAACATGTGGGCACAGCCCCAGCATTTT. It yields the protein CASSPNMWAQPQHF.

This clone was counted between two and nine times. This chain joins TRBV18 and TRBJ1-2; 10 nucleotides line up with TRBD1. The CDR3 spans 16 residues. V shed 0 bases and J 6 bases; nucleotides not matched to a gene: 7. Germline V lookup: CDR1 KGHSH, CDR2 LQKENI. CDR3 protein: CASSPPNDRGHNGYTF. The CDR3 DNA is TGTGCCAGCTCACCACCAAATGACAGGGGGCATAATGGCTACACCTTC.

This clone was counted many times. The chain links TRBV6-4 to TRBJ2-7; TRBD2 aligns across 8 bases. The CDR3 length is 17 residues. V lost 4 bases, J lost 1 base, and 12 bases stayed unmatched. In germline, CDR1 is MRHNA, CDR2 SNTAGT. The CDR3 DNA sequence: TGTGCCAGCAGTGGCCCCACCCTAGCGGGCCCGTCCTACGAGCAGTACTTC. Translating it yields CASSGPTLAGPSYEQYF.

This sequence joins TRBV7-9 and TRBJ2-5, with a tentative D call TRBD2 (5 bases). Germline-derived CDR1 and CDR2 are SEHNR and FQNEAQ (reference sequence). V was clipped by 5 bases and J by 5 bases, with 15 bases between them. This CDR3 has 14 residues. CDR3 sequence (DNA): TGTGCCAGCAGCGCACCGGGAATTGGGGAGACCCAGTACTTC. Its protein product is CASSAPGIGETQYF.

J is TRBJ1-5 and V is TRBV24-1; TRBD1 is a possible D gene (5 bases). Trimming removed 4 bases from V and 7 bases from J, with 10 bases in between. This CDR3 contains 13 residues. The germline V gene has CDR1 KGHDR and CDR2 SFDVKD. DNA for the CDR3: TGTGCCACCAGTGACCAACAGGTACAGCCCCAGCATTTT. The encoded protein is CATSDQQVQPQHF.

This clone was seen only a few times. This chain connects TRBV10-3 to TRBJ1-2; no clear D. Germline lookup yields CDR1 ENHRY and CDR2 SYGVKD. The CDR3 sequence is 12 residues long. Trimming pared 10 bases from V and 4 bases from J, leaving 13 bases between. The CDR3 DNA sequence: TGTGCCACCTTGGAGGCGGCCTATGGCTACACCTTC. Translating it yields CATLEAAYGYTF.

V is TRBV5-4 and J is TRBJ1-4; the match to TRBD1 covers 8 bases. CDR3 size: 18 residues. V shed 0 bases, J shed 0 bases, and the junction held 7 bases outside the gene matches. Germline V gives CDR1 SGHNT, CDR2 YYREEE (reference sequence). CDR3 in DNA: TGTGCCAGCAGCTTGGGTTGGGACAGGCGGGCAACTAATGAAAAACTGTTTTTT. The encoded protein is CASSLGWDRRATNEKLFF.

The V and J genes are TRBV4-2 and TRBJ1-1, with D unresolved. The V end lost 6 bases, the J end lost 11 bases, and 16 bases lay between the germline ends. The CDR3 contains 12 residues. Per germline, CDR1 LGHNA and CDR2 YNFKEQ. The CDR3 nucleotides are TGTGCCAGCAGGGGGATTTACGGGGAGGCTTTCTTT. Translation: CASRGIYGEAFF.

The chain couples TRBV5-1 to TRBJ1-1; D gene ambiguous. V lost 0 bases and J lost 0, with 9 bases in between. CDR1 SGHRS and CDR2 YFSETQ come from the germline V gene. The CDR3 covers 15 residues. The CDR3 sequence is CASSLAQFMNTEAFF. CDR3 DNA: TGCGCCAGCAGCTTGGCCCAATTCATGAACACTGAAGCTTTCTTT.

The chain combines TRBV28 with TRBJ2-6; no reliable D call. The CDR3 loop spans 13 amino acids. Germline V CDR1 and CDR2: MDHEN, SYDVKM. Trimming pared 7 bases from V and 4 bases from J, leaving 8 bases between. In nucleotides, the CDR3 is TGTGCCAGCACCTCAGGAGGGGCCAACGTCCTGACTTTC. It yields the protein CASTSGGANVLTF.

The rearrangement uses TRBV7-8 and TRBJ1-2; unclear D gene. The CDR3 is 15 amino acids. The germline CDR1 and CDR2 sequences are SGHVS and FQNEAQ. The V end lost 0 bases, the J end lost 8 bases, and 16 bases lay between the germline ends. The CDR3 DNA follows: TGTGCCAGCAGCTTAGCCCTCGACCGTCTAGAGGGCTACACCTTC. Translating gives CASSLALDRLEGYTF.

This clone has a single count. J is TRBJ2-2 and V is TRBV28, with a possible D match to TRBD1 (7 bases). Deletions cut 5 bases from V and 6 bases from J, with 10 bases between. The length of the CDR3 is 13 residues. CDR1 is MDHEN, CDR2 SYDVKM, per germline. The CDR3, as DNA: TGTGCCAGCAGTCAGGGGGGCGCCGGGGAGCTGTTTTTT. This codes for CASSQGGAGELFF.

The chain uses TRBV20-1 and TRBJ2-3; D gene uncertain. The CDR3 is 11 residues long. Trimming removed 6 bases from V and 3 bases from J, with 7 bases in between. Germline loops: CDR1 DFQATT, CDR2 SNEGSKA (reference sequence). CDR3 DNA: TGCAGTGCCACAAAGACAGATACGCAGTATTTT. As protein: CSATKTDTQYF.

The chain has TRBV4-1 and TRBJ2-2; 13 bases align to TRBD2. The CDR3 spans 18 residues. CDR1 and CDR2 (germline): MGHRA, YSYEKL. J was trimmed by 4 bases and V by 3 bases; bases with no gene match: 8. CDR3 DNA sequence: TGCGCCAGCAGCCACCAGGGACTAGCGGGGATCAGCACCGGGGAGCTGTTTTTT. It codes for CASSHQGLAGISTGELFF.

Points on this clone: One end of the junction fails to match germline, which may point to a read error. The chain has TRBV6-5 and TRBJ2-7, with 8 bases matching TRBD1. The CDR3 is 13 amino acids. From germline, CDR1 is MNHEY and CDR2 SVGAGI. CDR3 residues: CASSSPPGQEDSF. CDR3 DNA: TGTGCCAGCAGTTCCCCTCCGGGACAGGAGGATTCCTTC.

This clone was found a few times. The chain combines TRBV5-1 with TRBJ2-7; TRBD1 matches at 8 bases. The CDR3 has 14 residues. V was pared by 5 bases and J by 2 bases, with 6 bases of the junction left unmatched. Germline V gene lookup returns CDR1 SGHRS and CDR2 YFSETQ. The CDR3 spells CASRRLTGAYEQYF. The CDR3 DNA follows: TGCGCCAGCAGAAGGTTGACAGGGGCCTACGAGCAGTACTTC.

The sample holds a few counts of this clone. The rearrangement joins TRBV4-1 to TRBJ1-2; 7 bases fit TRBD1. This CDR3 contains 15 residues. The germline CDR1 and CDR2 sequences are MGHRA and YSYEKL. Germline trimming cut 1 base from V and 8 bases from J; bases unmatched to any gene: 10. The DNA of the CDR3 is TGCGCCAGCAGCCAAGCCCCTGGACAGGAGCTCGGCTACACCTTC. Encoded protein: CASSQAPGQELGYTF.

On this clone itself: The junction shows a germline mismatch at one end, possibly a read error. The J gene is TRBJ2-2, the V gene TRBV18; 9 bases map to TRBD2. Germline values: CDR1 KGHSH, CDR2 LQKENI. The CDR3 length is 16 residues. In DNA, the CDR3 is TGCGCCAGCTCAATGAATAGCGGGAGTCCCACCGGGGAGCTGTTTTTT. Protein: CASSMNSGSPTGELFF.

The chain combines TRBV18 with TRBJ2-1, with 12 bases aligning to TRBD2. The CDR3 loop spans 16 amino acids. Trimming cost V 6 bases and J 2 bases; bases outside gene matches: 5. The germline gives CDR1 KGHSH, CDR2 LQKENI. Here the CDR3 DNA reads TGTGCCAGCTCTTATCGACTAGCGGGAGCCTACAATGAGCAGTTCTTC. Translation: CASSYRLAGAYNEQFF.

This CDR3 reads CASGATGVPTDTQYF. The CDR3 DNA follows: TGTGCTAGTGGTGCGACAGGGGTCCCCACAGATACGCAGTATTTT. The rearrangement links TRBV12-5 to TRBJ2-3; the match to TRBD1 covers 8 bases. The CDR3 consists of 15 residues. CDR1 and CDR2 from the germline V gene are LGHNT and FRNRAP. With 5 bases clipped from V and 2 bases from J, the junction kept 6 bases outside the gene matches.

The chain employs TRBV18 and TRBJ2-7; 8 bases fit TRBD1. The germline V gene has CDR1 KGHSH and CDR2 LQKENI. This CDR3 spans 14 amino acids. Trimming at V came to 3 bases and at J to 3 bases, leaving 4 bases not matched to a gene. The CDR3 DNA is TGTGCCAGCTCACCCTCGGGACAGGTCTACGAGCAGTACTTC. It is translated as CASSPSGQVYEQYF.